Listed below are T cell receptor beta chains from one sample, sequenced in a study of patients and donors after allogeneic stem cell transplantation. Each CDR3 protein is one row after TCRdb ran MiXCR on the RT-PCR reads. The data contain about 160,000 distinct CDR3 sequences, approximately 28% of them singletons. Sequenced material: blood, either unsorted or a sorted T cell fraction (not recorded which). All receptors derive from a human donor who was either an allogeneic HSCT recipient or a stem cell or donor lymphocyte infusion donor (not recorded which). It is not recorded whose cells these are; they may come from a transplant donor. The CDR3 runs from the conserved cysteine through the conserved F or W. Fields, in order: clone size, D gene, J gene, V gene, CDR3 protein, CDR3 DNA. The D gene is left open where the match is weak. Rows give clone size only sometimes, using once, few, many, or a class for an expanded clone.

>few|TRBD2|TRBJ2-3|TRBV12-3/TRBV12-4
CATLGAGMPTDTQYF
TGTGCCACACTAGGAGCGGGAATGCCCACAGATACGCAGTATTTT
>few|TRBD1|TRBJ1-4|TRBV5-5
CASSPGQGLATNEKLFF
TGTGCCAGCAGCCCCGGACAGGGGCTAGCAACTAATGAAAAACTGTTTTTT
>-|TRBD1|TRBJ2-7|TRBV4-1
CASSQLPGTGDEQYF
TGCGCCAGCAGCCAACTACCTGGGACAGGGGACGAGCAGTACTTC
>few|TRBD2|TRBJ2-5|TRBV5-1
CASTLAGGTETQYF
TGCGCCAGCACCCTAGCGGGAGGGACGGAGACCCAGTACTTC
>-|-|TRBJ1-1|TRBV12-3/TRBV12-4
CASSLGLDGTEAFF
TGTGCCAGCAGTTTGGGGCTGGATGGGACTGAAGCTTTCTTT
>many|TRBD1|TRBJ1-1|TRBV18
CASQGQGGTEAFF
TGTGCCAGCCAAGGACAGGGCGGGACTGAAGCTTTCTTT
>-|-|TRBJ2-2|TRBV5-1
CASTGNANTGELFF
TGCGCCAGCACCGGGAACGCGAACACCGGGGAGCTGTTTTTT
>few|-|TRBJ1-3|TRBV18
CASSRGTPGNTIYF
TGTGCCAGCTCGCGCGGGACACCCGGAAACACCATATATTTT
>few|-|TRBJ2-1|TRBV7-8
CASSLLQGSYNEQFF
TGTGCCAGCAGCTTATTACAGGGCTCCTACAATGAGCAGTTCTTC
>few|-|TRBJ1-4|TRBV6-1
CASRGSGLVLGLFF
TGTGCCAGCAGGGGGAGCGGTCTCGTTCTTGGGCTGTTTTTT
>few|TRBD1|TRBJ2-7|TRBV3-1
CASSQEGQGAAYEQYF
TGTGCCAGCAGCCAAGAAGGGCAGGGGGCTGCCTACGAGCAGTACTTC
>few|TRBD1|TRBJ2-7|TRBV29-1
CSVRDRGSYEQYF
TGCAGCGTTCGGGACAGGGGGTCCTACGAGCAGTACTTC
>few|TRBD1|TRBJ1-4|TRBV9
CASSAGTGVTVEKLFF
TGTGCCAGCAGCGCCGGGACAGGGGTCACAGTTGAGAAACTGTTTTTT
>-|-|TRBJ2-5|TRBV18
CASSHGAVEETQYF
TGTGCCAGCTCACACGGGGCGGTCGAAGAGACCCAGTACTTC
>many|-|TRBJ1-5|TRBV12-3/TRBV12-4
CASSLDRSPPNQPQHF
TGTGCCAGCAGTTTAGACAGGTCCCCACCCAATCAGCCCCAGCATTTT
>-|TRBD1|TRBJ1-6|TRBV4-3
CASSTTGLAGTILHF
TGCGCCAGCAGCACGACAGGGTTGGCGGGGACTATCCTCCACTTT
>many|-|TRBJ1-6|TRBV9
CASSDGGSPLHF
TGTGCCAGCAGCGACGGTGGATCACCCCTCCACTTT
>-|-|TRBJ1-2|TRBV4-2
CASSQDGQAPNYGYTF
TGTGCCAGCAGCCAAGATGGCCAGGCCCCAAACTATGGCTACACCTTC
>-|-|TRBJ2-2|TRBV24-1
CATSPRGGELFF
TGTGCCACCAGCCCTCGGGGCGGGGAGCTGTTTTTT
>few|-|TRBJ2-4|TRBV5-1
CASSPPLGKNIQYF
TGCGCCAGCAGCCCCCCGCTCGGCAAAAACATTCAGTACTTC
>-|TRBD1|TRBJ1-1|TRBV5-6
CASSLAGTGGAGTEAFF
TGTGCCAGCAGCTTGGCCGGGACAGGGGGCGCGGGCACTGAAGCTTTCTTT
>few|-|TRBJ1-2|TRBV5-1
CASSLVQENGYTF
TGCGCCAGCAGCTTGGTACAGGAAAATGGCTACACCTTC
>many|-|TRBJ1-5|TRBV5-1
CASSSRHSNQPQHF
TGCGCCAGCAGCTCCCGACACAGCAATCAGCCCCAGCATTTT
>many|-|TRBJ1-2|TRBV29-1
CSALVVANYGYTF
TGCAGCGCCCTCGTGGTAGCTAACTATGGCTACACCTTC
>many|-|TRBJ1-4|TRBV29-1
CSVEEHRAPRKLFF
TGCAGCGTTGAAGAACACAGGGCACCTCGGAAACTGTTTTTT
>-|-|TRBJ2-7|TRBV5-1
CASSLGPGAPEQYF
TGCGCCAGCAGCTTGGGACCTGGAGCGCCCGAGCAGTACTTC
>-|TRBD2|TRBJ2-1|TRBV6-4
CASSGVAGISYNEQFF
TGTGCCAGCAGTGGAGTAGCGGGGATTTCCTACAATGAGCAGTTCTTC
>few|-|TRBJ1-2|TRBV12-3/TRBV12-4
CASSPGHIPGYTF
TGTGCCAGCAGTCCGGGACATATCCCCGGCTACACCTTC
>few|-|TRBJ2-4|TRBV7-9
CASSLGLENIQYF
TGTGCCAGCAGCTTAGGGTTGGAAAACATTCAGTACTTC
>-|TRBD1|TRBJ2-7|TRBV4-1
CASSQPGQETSYEQYF
TGCGCCAGCAGCCAGCCGGGACAGGAGACCTCCTACGAGCAGTACTTC
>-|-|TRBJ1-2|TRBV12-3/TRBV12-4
CASSFGYYGYTF
TGTGCCAGCAGTTTCGGGTACTATGGCTACACCTTC
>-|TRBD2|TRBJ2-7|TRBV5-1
CASSLEAQREGFDYEQYF
TGCGCCAGCAGCTTGGAGGCACAGCGGGAGGGCTTTGACTACGAGCAGTACTTC
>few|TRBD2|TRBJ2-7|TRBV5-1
CASGVAGAQYF
TGCGCCAGCGGCGTAGCGGGGGCACAGTACTTC
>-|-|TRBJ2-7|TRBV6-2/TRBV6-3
CASSGRRASSYEQYF
TGTGCCAGCAGTGGGCGCAGGGCAAGCTCCTACGAGCAGTACTTC
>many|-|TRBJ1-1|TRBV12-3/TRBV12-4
CASSSREGTEAFF
TGTGCCAGCAGTTCCAGGGAGGGCACTGAAGCTTTCTTT
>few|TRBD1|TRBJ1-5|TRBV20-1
CSASGTGIQPQHF
TGCAGTGCTAGTGGGACAGGGATTCAGCCCCAGCATTTT
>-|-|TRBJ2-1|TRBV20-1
CSATVGASYNEQFF
TGCAGTGCCACAGTCGGGGCGTCCTACAATGAGCAGTTCTTC
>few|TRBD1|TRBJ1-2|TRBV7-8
CASSQGTGSIYGYTF
TGTGCCAGCAGCCAAGGGACAGGGAGTATCTATGGCTACACCTTC
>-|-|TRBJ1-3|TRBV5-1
CASSLSGRAGGNTIYF
TGCGCCAGCAGCTTGTCGGGCAGAGCGGGTGGAAACACCATATATTTT
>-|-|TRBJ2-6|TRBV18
CASSSGTAGANVLTF
TGTGCCAGCTCATCCGGGACCGCTGGGGCCAACGTCCTGACTTTC
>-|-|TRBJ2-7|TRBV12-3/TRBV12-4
CASSLEDSGYEQYF
TGTGCCAGCAGTTTGGAGGATTCGGGCTACGAGCAGTACTTC
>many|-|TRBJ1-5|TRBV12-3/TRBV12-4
CASSIIREPRSNQPQHF
TGTGCCAGCAGTATAATCAGGGAACCTAGGAGCAATCAGCCCCAGCATTTT
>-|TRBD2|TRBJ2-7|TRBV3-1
CASSPGTSGGKQYF
TGTGCCAGCAGCCCTGGGACTAGCGGGGGAAAGCAGTACTTC
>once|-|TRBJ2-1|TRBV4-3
CASSQDRGGYNEQFF
TGCGCCAGCAGCCAAGATAGAGGAGGTTACAATGAGCAGTTCTTC
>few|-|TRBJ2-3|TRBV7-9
CASEESGTDTQYF
TGTGCCAGCGAAGAGTCGGGCACAGATACGCAGTATTTT
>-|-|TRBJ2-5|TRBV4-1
CASSPRETIWETQYF
TGCGCCAGCAGCCCCCGGGAGACTATATGGGAGACCCAGTACTTC
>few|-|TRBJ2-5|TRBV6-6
CASSYPDREGETQYF
TGTGCCAGCAGTTACCCGGACAGGGAGGGAGAGACCCAGTACTTC
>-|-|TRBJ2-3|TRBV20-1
CSARDPLGTDTQYF
TGCAGTGCTAGAGATCCATTAGGCACAGATACGCAGTATTTT
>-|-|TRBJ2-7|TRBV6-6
CASSYGQGIYEQYF
TGTGCCAGCAGTTATGGGCAGGGAATCTACGAGCAGTACTTC